This TCR beta chain was identified during a study of lymphopenia after photon versus proton radiotherapy. Whole-study results and caveats: Under photons, naive T cells and diversity fell while effector/memory populations rose. Survival link was tested only in deceased patients; proton benefit remains a possibility. Oligoclonal CD8+ Temra expansion after nadir drove photon patients' diversity drop.

Only in-frame clones appear in the TCRdb table, and some are missing; sequencing was by immunoSEQ multiplex PCR. The data contain some 170,000 clones, 75% to 90% of them singletons. In regard to this clone: Antigen unknown. The sample carries other DNA sequences with the same CDR3.

V lost 2 bases and J 5 bases, leaving 9 bases between the germline ends. This CDR3 is 12 amino acids long. CDR1 and CDR2 from the germline V gene are GTSNPN and SVGIG (reference sequence). Specimen: peripheral blood, collected from a patient treated with photon-based radiotherapy. The chain links TRBV30 to TRBJ1-1; a possible D gene is TRBD1 (5 bases). The receptor was isolated from a man in his fifties or sixties with gastric cancer. CDR3 nucleotides: TGTGCCTGGAGTCGGGGGGGAACTGAAGCTTTCTTT. It specifies CAWSRGGTEAFF.